This T cell receptor beta chain derives from a study of blood T cell repertoires in COVID-19. Study-level background: Collection of acute and convalescent COVID-19 samples took place in the United States, Italy and Spain. In each case, the material was cDNA or gDNA derived from T cells, B-cell-depleted T cells, or PBMCs.

Germline assignment: CDR1 MRHNA and CDR2 SNTAGT. This CDR3 comprises 14 residues. The germline V and J ends were trimmed by 6 bases and 4 bases, with 15 bases remaining between them. Source study methods: Estimation of nucleated cell counts was performed using reference gene primer amplification. Using immunoSEQ multiplex PCR, the repertoire was profiled, and TCRdb retains in-frame clones only, with some absent. V and J calls and clone size are as listed in that table; D and trimming were resolved from the DNA. The sample includes roughly 220,000 clones, around 84% of them seen just once. V usage is TRBV6-4 and J usage is TRBJ1-2; the D gene is possibly TRBD1 (6 bases). The sample was peripheral blood. This receptor was taken from a man aged 25 to 45 with active or convalescent COVID-19. For the CDR3, the DNA is TGTGCCAGCAGCCCAACAGGGTCCCCCTATGGCTACACCTTC. This encodes CASSPTGSPYGYTF.